The 14 T cell receptor beta chains listed next were all sequenced from one sample in a study of CXCR3-negative and CXCR3-positive naive CD8 T cells. Each TRB cDNA library was prepared by 5' RACE (with UMI labels). One entry per CDR3 protein, without DNA, is what TCRdb gives after re-calling the 5' RACE reads. The listing contains 70,000 to 95,000 distinct CDR3 sequences. Sequenced material: naive CXCR3- CD8+ T cells from blood. The subset is: CD45RO-CCR7+CD27+CD95- naive CD8+ T cells lacking CXCR3 (TNR3-). Receptors originate from a human donor in good health. Some clones in this sample may be carry-over from other donors' samples.

The chain couples TRBV4-1 to TRBJ2-1; TCRdb lists TRBD2, though no DNA is available to test this call. The germline V gene encodes CDR1 MGHRA and CDR2 YSYEKL. The CDR3 has 14 residues. This CDR3 is CASSQIAGGPSQFF.

The chain employs TRBV12-3 or TRBV12-4 and TRBJ2-1; TCRdb gives TRBD2 as the D gene, but with no DNA this cannot be confirmed. The CDR3 sequence is 13 residues long. CDR3 in amino acids: CASSSLLVAEQFF.

The V gene is TRBV29-1, the J gene TRBJ1-1. The CDR3 spans 11 residues. CDR1 and CDR2 (germline): SQVTM, ANQGSEA. The CDR3 reads CSVDGDTEAFF.

The V gene is TRBV28, the J gene TRBJ1-5; the TRBD1 assignment by TCRdb is unverifiable without DNA. Germline CDR1 MDHEN, CDR2 SYDVKM. This CDR3 is 15 amino acids long. CDR3: CASSLQGVSNQPQHF.

This chain's CDR3 is CSVSRRTGELFF. V and J are TRBV29-1 and TRBJ2-2. CDR3 size: 12 residues. The germline V gene encodes CDR1 SQVTM and CDR2 ANQGSEA.

The chain is built from TRBV6-2 or TRBV6-3 and TRBJ1-5; TCRdb outputs TRBD1, but without DNA this stays unchecked. Germline loops: CDR1 MNHEY, CDR2 SVGEGT. The CDR3 runs to 19 residues. This chain's CDR3 is CASSYNVRDSSYSNQPQHF.

V gene TRBV20-1 combines with J gene TRBJ2-1; TCRdb reports TRBD2, a call that lacks DNA to check it against. The length of the CDR3 is 15 residues. The V gene's germline CDR1 is DFQATT and CDR2 SNEGSKA (reference sequence). The CDR3 sequence: CSASWTSLSYNEQFF.

This chain joins TRBV9 and TRBJ2-7; checking the TCRdb D call of TRBD2 is not possible without DNA. The CDR3 is made up of 16 amino acids. Germline lookup yields CDR1 SGDLS and CDR2 YYNGEE. The CDR3 sequence: CASSVGEWREIDEQYF.

This chain links TRBV7-9 with TRBJ2-7; without DNA, the TCRdb call of TRBD1 cannot be checked. The germline V gene encodes CDR1 SEHNR and CDR2 FQNEAQ (reference sequence). The CDR3 sequence is 13 residues long. The CDR3 region is CASSLGPRYEQYF.

This sequence joins TRBV20-1 and TRBJ2-3. Germline CDR1 DFQATT, CDR2 SNEGSKA (reference sequence). This CDR3 region has 13 residues. The CDR3 sequence is CSASHGNSYEQYF.

The chain recombines TRBV12-3 or TRBV12-4 with TRBJ2-1; the D gene TCRdb calls, TRBD2, cannot be checked with no DNA. The CDR3 sequence is 16 residues long. The CDR3 is CASSTTSGGAYNEQFF.

The V and J genes are TRBV10-1 and TRBJ2-1; absent DNA, TCRdb's TRBD1 call cannot be checked. The CDR3 totals 15 residues. Germline lookup yields CDR1 WNHNN and CDR2 SYGVQD (reference sequence). Here the CDR3 reads CASSDQGEPYNEQFF.

J is TRBJ2-7 and V is TRBV4-1; TCRdb names TRBD2, which stays unverified in the absence of DNA. CDR1 and CDR2 from the germline V gene are MGHRA and YSYEKL. The CDR3 runs to 14 residues. The CDR3 reads CASSQAGLSYEQYF.

The chain recombines TRBV29-1 with TRBJ2-5; the TCRdb call, TRBD1, lacks DNA for checking. The CDR3 totals 13 residues. Germline lookup yields CDR1 SQVTM and CDR2 ANQGSEA. Here the CDR3 reads CSVDSGQEETQYF. The full variable domain, its missing parts supplied by reference TRBV29-1 and TRBJ2-5, is SAVISQKPSRDICQRGTSLTIQCQVDSQVTMMFWYRQQPGQSLTLIATANQGSEATYESGFVIDKFPISRPNLTFSTLTVSNMSPEDSSIYLCSVDSGQEETQYFGPGTRLLVL.